Listed below are T cell receptor beta chains from one sample, sequenced in a study of blood T cell repertoires in COVID-19. Repertoires were generated with immunoSEQ multiplex PCR, while TCRdb's copy carries only in-frame clones and drops some. The table shows about 220,000 clones, with around 84% occurring only once. The sample taken for sequencing was peripheral blood. The source is a man aged 25-40 years with active or convalescent COVID-19. The conserved cysteine and the conserved F or W are not part of the CDR3 here. A D gene is named only where the DNA matches it firmly.

>TRBV10-3|TRBD1
AISETGDRGPGNEQF
>TRBV3-1/TRBV3-2|-
ATSRTVTGELF
>TRBV27|TRBD2
ASRDASGGYNEQF
>TRBV28|-
ASSPTRGKIAEAF
>TRBV14|-
ASRPDKAYGYT
>TRBV11-2|TRBD1
ASSLAGGYEKLF
>TRBV15|-
ATSRDRGSDRPNYGYT
>TRBV2|TRBD1
ASSRDRDNEQF
>TRBV23-1|-
ASSKNSLPTDTQY
>TRBV4-2|-
ASSQDSDYGYT
>TRBV19|TRBD1
ASSTGGYEQY
>TRBV5-1|-
ASSDDRSSYNSPLH
>TRBV15|TRBD2
ATKQRTSGGPDTQY
>TRBV3-1/TRBV3-2|TRBD1
ASSQDLQGAEAF
>TRBV3-1/TRBV3-2|TRBD2
ASRGTSGSADTQY
>TRBV6-6|TRBD1
ASSRPGTGGIYTEAF
>TRBV30|-
AWSAPWRAEVPLH
>TRBV3-1/TRBV3-2|TRBD1
ASSPGTGYGYT
>TRBV7-2|TRBD1
ASSFGQGYEQY
>TRBV18|-
ASSPQPENEQF
>TRBV3-1/TRBV3-2|-
ASGPGRGTSYEQY
>TRBV30|-
AWQTAYEQY
>TRBV4-3|-
ASSQEAGGGDSPLH
>TRBV24-1|-
ATVGPRRSHEQF
>TRBV7-2|-
ASTPRRASLNEQF
>TRBV5-1|TRBD2
ASSLAGGSEDEQF
>TRBV7-8|-
ASSLGSAGNTIY
>TRBV30|-
AIRGYGNTIY
>TRBV5-1|-
ASSRAGRGQADTQY
>TRBV7-9|-
ASSLGSGVGDEQY
>TRBV5-1|TRBD1
ASSLRQGDQPQH
>TRBV7-2|-
ASSLGPGGNTEAF
>TRBV5-1|-
ASRGATDTQY
>TRBV28|-
ASTLEGVSPLH
>TRBV19|-
ASRSSGADTEAF
>TRBV18|-
ASSPSGTGANVLT
>TRBV24-1|TRBD1
ATSDSTGSNYGYT
>TRBV9|TRBD1
ASSQGTVGPYEQY
>TRBV7-2|TRBD1
ASSNPGTGREKLF
>TRBV28|-
ASSLERTTSNEQF
>TRBV28|TRBD1
ASRPGTGGTYEQY
>TRBV15|TRBD1
ATSSPDRTASYEQY
>TRBV5-5|-
ASSASEGRTNEKLF
>TRBV28|-
AIALGGGGQPQH
>TRBV5-1|-
ASSRLSTDTQY
>TRBV19|-
ASSKTATGELF
>TRBV12-1|-
ASPRGAGALYEQY
>TRBV18|TRBD1
ASSTGGTEAF
>TRBV5-1|-
ASSFPGSGETQY
>TRBV5-4|TRBD1
ASSLTGTDHTDTQY
>TRBV6-2/TRBV6-3|TRBD1
ASSLGTGYTEAF
>TRBV5-4|TRBD2
ASSFWGGGNEQY
>TRBV5-6|-
ASSLGQSNYGYT
>TRBV4-2|TRBD2
ASSQGRGGTGELF
>TRBV11-3|-
ASSFRLGEQF
>TRBV28|-
ATSPVRVRQPQH
>TRBV12-3/TRBV12-4|TRBD1
ASSSLGTGRST
>TRBV19|TRBD2
ASSIDGLAGAETQY
>TRBV28|-
ASLRTGANVLT